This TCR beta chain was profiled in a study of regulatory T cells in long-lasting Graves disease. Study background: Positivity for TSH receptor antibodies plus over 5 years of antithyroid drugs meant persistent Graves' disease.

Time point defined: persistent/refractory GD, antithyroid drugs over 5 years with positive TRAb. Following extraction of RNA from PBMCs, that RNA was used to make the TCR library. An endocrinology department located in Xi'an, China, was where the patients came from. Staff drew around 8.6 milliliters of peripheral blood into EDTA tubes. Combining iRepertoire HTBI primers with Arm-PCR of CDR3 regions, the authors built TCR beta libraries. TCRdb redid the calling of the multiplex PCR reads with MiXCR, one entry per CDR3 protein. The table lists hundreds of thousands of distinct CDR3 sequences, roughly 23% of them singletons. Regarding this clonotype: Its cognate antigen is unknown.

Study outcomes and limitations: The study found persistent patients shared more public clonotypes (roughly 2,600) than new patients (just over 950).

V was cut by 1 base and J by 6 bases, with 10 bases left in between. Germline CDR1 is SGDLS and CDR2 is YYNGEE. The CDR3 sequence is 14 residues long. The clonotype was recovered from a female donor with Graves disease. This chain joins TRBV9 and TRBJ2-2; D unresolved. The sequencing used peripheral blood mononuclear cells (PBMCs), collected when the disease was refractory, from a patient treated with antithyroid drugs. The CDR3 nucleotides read TGTGCCAGCAGCGTAAGGAAGGTCCCCGGGGAGCTGTTTTTT. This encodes CASSVRKVPGELFF.